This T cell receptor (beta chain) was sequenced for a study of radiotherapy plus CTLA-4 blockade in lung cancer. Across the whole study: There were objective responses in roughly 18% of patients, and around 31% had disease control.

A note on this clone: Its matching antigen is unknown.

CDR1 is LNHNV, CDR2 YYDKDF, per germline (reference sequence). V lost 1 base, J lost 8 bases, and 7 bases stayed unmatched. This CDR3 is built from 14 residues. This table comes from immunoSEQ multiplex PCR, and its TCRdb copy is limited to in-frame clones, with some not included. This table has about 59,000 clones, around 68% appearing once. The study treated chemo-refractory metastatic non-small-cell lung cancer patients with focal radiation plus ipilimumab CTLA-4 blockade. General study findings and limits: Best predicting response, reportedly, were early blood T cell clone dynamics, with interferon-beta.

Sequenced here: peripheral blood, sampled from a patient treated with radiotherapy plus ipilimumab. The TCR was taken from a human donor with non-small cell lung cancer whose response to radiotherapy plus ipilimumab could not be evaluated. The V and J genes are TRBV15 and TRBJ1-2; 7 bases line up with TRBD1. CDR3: CATSRVVTGDGYTF. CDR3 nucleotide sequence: TGTGCCACCAGCAGAGTGGTCACAGGGGACGGCTACACCTTC.